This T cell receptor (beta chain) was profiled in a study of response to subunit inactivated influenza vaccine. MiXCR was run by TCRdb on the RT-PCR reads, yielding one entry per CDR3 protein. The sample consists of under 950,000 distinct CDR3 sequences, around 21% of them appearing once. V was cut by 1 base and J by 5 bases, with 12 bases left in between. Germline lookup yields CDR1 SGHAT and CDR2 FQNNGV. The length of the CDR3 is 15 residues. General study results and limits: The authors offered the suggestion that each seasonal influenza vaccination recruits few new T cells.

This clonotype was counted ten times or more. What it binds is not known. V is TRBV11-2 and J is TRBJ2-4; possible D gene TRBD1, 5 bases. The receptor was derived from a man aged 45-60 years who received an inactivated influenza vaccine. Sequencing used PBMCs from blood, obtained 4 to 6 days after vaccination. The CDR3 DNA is TGTGCCAGCAGCTTAGGATCTGGCAGGGAAAACATTCAGTACTTC. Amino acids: CASSLGSGRENIQYF.